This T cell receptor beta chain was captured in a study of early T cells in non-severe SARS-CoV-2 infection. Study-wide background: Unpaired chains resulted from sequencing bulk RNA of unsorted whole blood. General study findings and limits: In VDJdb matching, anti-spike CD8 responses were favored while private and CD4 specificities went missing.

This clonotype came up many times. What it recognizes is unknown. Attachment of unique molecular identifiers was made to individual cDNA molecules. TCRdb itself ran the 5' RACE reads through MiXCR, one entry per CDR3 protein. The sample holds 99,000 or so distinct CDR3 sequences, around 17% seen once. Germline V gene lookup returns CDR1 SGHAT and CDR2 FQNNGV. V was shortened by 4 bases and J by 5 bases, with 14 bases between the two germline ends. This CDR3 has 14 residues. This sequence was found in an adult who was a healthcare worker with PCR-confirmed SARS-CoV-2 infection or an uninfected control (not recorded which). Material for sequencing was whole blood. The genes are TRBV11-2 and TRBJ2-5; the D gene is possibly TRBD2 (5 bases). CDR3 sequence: CASSSPLKRETQYF. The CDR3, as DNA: TGTGCCAGCAGCTCCCCTTTAAAGCGGGAGACCCAGTACTTC.